The source of this T cell receptor (beta chain) is a study of T cells in localized non-small cell lung cancer. This table comes from immunoSEQ multiplex PCR, and its TCRdb copy is limited to in-frame clones, with some not included. The table lists roughly 29,000 clones, 65% to 85% of them singletons, with roughly 4.8% in the top ten. This clone came up once. This receptor was taken from a man aged 35 to 69 with stage III lung adenocarcinoma. This sample comprised peripheral blood mononuclear cells, obtained before any cancer treatment.

CDR3 nucleotides: TGTGCCACCATTGGACAGGGGGTTTACAATGAGCAGTTCTTC. The encoded protein is CATIGQGVYNEQFF. The chain recombines TRBV28 with TRBJ2-1; 10 nucleotides align to TRBD1. The V gene's germline CDR1 is MDHEN and CDR2 SYDVKM. This CDR3 has 14 amino acids. V lost 10 bases to trimming and J lost 4 bases; unmatched junction nucleotides: 7.